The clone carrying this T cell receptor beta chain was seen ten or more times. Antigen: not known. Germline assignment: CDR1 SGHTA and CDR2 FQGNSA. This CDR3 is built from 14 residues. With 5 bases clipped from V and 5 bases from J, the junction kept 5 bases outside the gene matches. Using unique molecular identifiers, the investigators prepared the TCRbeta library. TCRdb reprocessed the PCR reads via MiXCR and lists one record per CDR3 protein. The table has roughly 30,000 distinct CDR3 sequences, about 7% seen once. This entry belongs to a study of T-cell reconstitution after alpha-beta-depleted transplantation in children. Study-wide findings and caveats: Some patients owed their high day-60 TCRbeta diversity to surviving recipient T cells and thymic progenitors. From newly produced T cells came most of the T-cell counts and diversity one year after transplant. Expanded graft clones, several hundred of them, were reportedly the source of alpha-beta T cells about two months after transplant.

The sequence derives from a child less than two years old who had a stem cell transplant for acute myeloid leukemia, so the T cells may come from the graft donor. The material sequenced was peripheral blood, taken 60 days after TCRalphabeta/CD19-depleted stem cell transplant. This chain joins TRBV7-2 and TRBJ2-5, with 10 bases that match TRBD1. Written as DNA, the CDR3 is TGTGCCAGCAGCACGGGACAGGGGTTGGAGACCCAGTACTTC. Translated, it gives CASSTGQGLETQYF.